This entry lists 8 T cell receptor beta chains sequenced from one sample in a study of response to subunit inactivated influenza vaccine. MiXCR, applied by TCRdb to the RT-PCR reads, yields one record per CDR3 protein. The repertoire holds 500,000 to 600,000 distinct CDR3 sequences, with less than 15% as singletons. Source: PBMCs from blood, taken roughly 12 days after vaccination. These receptors were collected from a man aged 45-65 years who received an inactivated influenza vaccine.

This clonotype was recorded at least ten times. The chain employs TRBV6-4 and TRBJ2-3, with 7 positions matching TRBD1. This CDR3 contains 14 residues. J was trimmed by 2 bases and V by 4 bases; bases with no gene match: 3. Germline CDR1 MRHNA, CDR2 SNTAGT. The CDR3 protein is CASSGDSDTDTQYF. The DNA for the CDR3 is TGTGCCAGCAGTGGGGACAGTGACACAGATACGCAGTATTTT.

The chain has TRBV7-8 and TRBJ2-7; 8 positions agree with TRBD2. The CDR3 is 14 residues long. The V gene's germline CDR1 is SGHVS and CDR2 FQNEAQ. After removal of 4 bases from V and 2 bases from J, the junction contained 4 bases not matched to a gene. The CDR3 nucleotides read TGTGCCAGCAGCTCCTTAGCGGGGACCTACGAGCAGTACTTC. Its translation is CASSSLAGTYEQYF.

This clonotype was seen a handful of times. J is TRBJ2-1 and V is TRBV6-1; D unclear. V lost 6 bases and J lost 5, with 14 bases in between. CDR3 length equals 14 residues. CDR1 MNHNS and CDR2 SASEGT come from the germline V gene. In DNA form, the CDR3 reads TGTGCCAGCAGGCCCCGGACGGAAAACAATGAGCAGTTCTTC. It yields the protein CASRPRTENNEQFF.

J is TRBJ2-5 and V is TRBV10-3; no firm D call. Germline loops: CDR1 ENHRY, CDR2 SYGVKD. V shed 3 bases and J shed 5 bases, with 10 bases lying between them. This CDR3 has 13 amino acids. The CDR3 loop reads CAISELKRETQYF. DNA of the CDR3: TGTGCCATCAGTGAACTGAAACGGGAGACCCAGTACTTC.

The chain links TRBV11-3 to TRBJ1-3; no clear D. Germline V gives CDR1 SGHNT, CDR2 YENEEA. V lost 1 base to trimming and J lost 0 bases, with 7 bases between them. The CDR3 sequence is 15 residues long. The CDR3 loop is CASSLVMDSGNTIYF. The CDR3 DNA reads TGTGCCAGCAGCTTAGTAATGGACTCTGGAAACACCATATATTTT.

The CDR3 loop is CASSLGPVLHPYSNQPQHF. CDR3 sequence (DNA): TGTGCCAGCAGCTTAGGTCCAGTACTTCATCCTTATAGCAATCAGCCCCAGCATTTT. This sequence joins TRBV7-8 and TRBJ1-5; D gene uncertain. The ends were cut back, 1 base at V and 0 bases at J, with 19 bases in the middle. Germline V gene data show CDR1 as SGHVS and CDR2 as FQNEAQ. The CDR3 has 19 residues.

This chain links TRBV15 with TRBJ1-5; TRBD1 might be the D (5 bases). Germline V gene lookup returns CDR1 LNHNV and CDR2 YYDKDF (reference sequence). V was pared by 3 bases and J by 3 bases, with 18 bases between. The length of the CDR3 is 17 residues. CDR3 bases: TGTGCCACCAGCAGTTTTTCCTGGGGGGATAACAATCAGCCCCAGCATTTT. Residues: CATSSFSWGDNNQPQHF. Filled out from reference TRBV15 and TRBJ1-5, the complete variable domain reads DAMVIQNPRYQVTQFGKPVTLSCSQTLNHNVMYWYQQKSSQAPKLLFHYYDKDFNNEADTPDNFQSRRPNTSFCFLDIRSPGLGDTAMYLCATSSFSWGDNNQPQHFGDGTRLSIL.

Many counts were recorded for this clonotype. One end of the junction is discordant with germline, which a read error may explain. This chain uses TRBV7-2 with TRBJ2-7; TRBD2 aligns across 7 bases. Germline V gene data show CDR1 as SGHTA and CDR2 as FQGNSA. The CDR3 spans 13 residues. The DNA for the CDR3 is TGTGCCAGCAGCGTAGCGGGCCCCTACGAGCAGTACTTC. This gives the protein CASSVAGPYEQYF.